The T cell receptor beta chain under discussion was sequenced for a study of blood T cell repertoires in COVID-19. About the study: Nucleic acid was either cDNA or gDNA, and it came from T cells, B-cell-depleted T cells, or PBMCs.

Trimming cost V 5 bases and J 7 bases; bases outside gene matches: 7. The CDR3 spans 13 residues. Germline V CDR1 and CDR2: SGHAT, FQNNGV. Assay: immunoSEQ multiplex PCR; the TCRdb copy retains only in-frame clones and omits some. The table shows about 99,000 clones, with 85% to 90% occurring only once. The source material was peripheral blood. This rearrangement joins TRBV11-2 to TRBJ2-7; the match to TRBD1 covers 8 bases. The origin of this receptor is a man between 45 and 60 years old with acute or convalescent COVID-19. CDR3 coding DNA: TGTGCCAGCAGCGTCTATACAGGGGGGGAGCAGTACTTC. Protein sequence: CASSVYTGGEQYF.